The sequence of this T cell receptor (beta chain) was determined in a study of blood T cells in healthy people across ages. The CDR3 length is 13 residues. V was cut by 2 bases and J by 3 bases, with 6 bases left in between. Germline CDR1 and CDR2: SGDLS and YYNGEE. Then a second PCR, running about 6 to 12 cycles, was carried out with a sample-barcoded 5' primer and a J-beta primer mix. CDR3-containing paired-end reads numbering at least 2.5 million came from each sample. TCRdb reprocessed the 5' RACE reads via MiXCR and lists one record per CDR3 protein. The table shows approximately 1.5 million distinct CDR3 sequences, with about 45% occurring only once.

The receptor's source is a woman aged 18-29 years in good health. The V and J genes are TRBV9 and TRBJ2-1; D is undetermined. What was sequenced was blood. This CDR3 is CASSVYGYNEQFF. CDR3 bases: TGTGCCAGCAGCGTCTACGGCTACAATGAGCAGTTCTTC.